The clone carrying this T cell receptor beta chain was counted once. The antigen is not known. This entry belongs to a study of T cell responses to AZD1222 COVID-19 vaccine. Study-wide findings and caveats: With dominance at 160-218 and 743-854, vaccine-associated CD4 TCRs spanned spike. Targeting of unmutated variant regions was reportedly seen in nearly half of spike-specific TCRs. Donors were largely white British and mainly female; clonal diversity was possibly underestimated. None of the repertoires were sampled until the peak T cell response had passed.

Trimming at V came to 1 base and at J to 6 bases, leaving 7 bases not matched to a gene. This CDR3 has 15 residues. The germline gives CDR1 SGHAT, CDR2 FQNNGV. TCRdb keeps only in-frame clones here, not all; method: immunoSEQ multiplex PCR. The top ten clones hold 5.2% of a sample with about 90,000 clones, 91% of them seen once. The specimen was peripheral blood, collected on day 0 of MenACWY control vaccination. The rearrangement joins TRBV11-2 to TRBJ2-3, with TRBD1 identical over 7 bases. This clonotype was sampled from an adult in good health. The CDR3 nucleotides read TGTGCCAGCAGCTTAGCGGACAGGACAGCGGATACGCAGTATTTT. Translation gives CASSLADRTADTQYF. Together with reference TRBV11-2 and TRBJ2-3, the CDR3 gives the full variable domain: EAGVAQSPRYKIIEKRQSVAFWCNPISGHATLYWYQQILGQGPKLLIQFQNNGVVDDSQLPKDRFSAERLKGVDSTLKIQPAKLEDSAVYLCASSLADRTADTQYFGPGTRLTVL.